What follows are 31 T cell receptor beta chains derived from one specimen sequenced in a study of identical twins' blood T cells. TCRdb independently ran MiXCR on the 5' RACE reads; one entry per CDR3 protein. The table shows hundreds of thousands of distinct CDR3 sequences, with under 30% occurring only once. Sequences were obtained from PBMCs. These receptors came from a woman aged 18-55 years in good health.

This clonotype was seen a handful of times. The CDR3 bases are TGTGCCAGCAGCTCCCCAGCGGGAGTAAAGGAGCAGTACTTC. Translating it yields CASSSPAGVKEQYF. The V and J genes are TRBV7-9 and TRBJ2-7, with TRBD2 identical over 8 bases. This CDR3 has 14 residues. In germline, CDR1 is SEHNR, CDR2 FQNEAQ (reference sequence). The V and J ends lost 4 bases and 7 bases, in that order; junction bases with no gene match: 9.

This clonotype was counted only a few times. The chain combines TRBV20-1 with TRBJ2-3; D gene unclear. The CDR3 covers 11 residues. Germline values: CDR1 DFQATT, CDR2 SNEGSKA (reference sequence). Trimming removed 6 bases from V and 5 bases from J, with 9 bases in between. The CDR3 bases are TGCAGTGCGCGTCTTTTAGATACGCAGTATTTT. It yields the protein CSARLLDTQYF.

The rearrangement links TRBV3-1 to TRBJ2-3; 8 bases fit TRBD2. The germline V gene encodes CDR1 LGHDT and CDR2 YNNKEL (reference sequence). The CDR3 covers 16 residues. J was trimmed by 2 bases and V by 2 bases; bases with no gene match: 6. The CDR3, as DNA: TGTGCCAGCAGCCAACACCTAGCGGGTACCACAGATACGCAGTATTTT. Protein product: CASSQHLAGTTDTQYF.

The chain joins TRBV7-8 to TRBJ2-3; 7 nucleotides align to TRBD2. The CDR3 spans 16 residues. With V trimmed by 3 bases and J by 0 bases, 6 bases remained unmatched. Germline CDR1 is SGHVS and CDR2 is FQNEAQ. CDR3: CASSLFRRGSTDTQYF. The CDR3 DNA is TGTGCCAGCAGCTTGTTCCGGCGGGGGAGCACAGATACGCAGTATTTT.

This clonotype was picked up a small number of times. This sequence joins TRBV4-2 and TRBJ2-1; maybe TRBD1 (7 bases). Germline V gene sequence: CDR1 LGHNA, CDR2 YNFKEQ. V was clipped by 4 bases and J by 7 bases, with 11 bases between them. The CDR3 loop spans 13 amino acids. The CDR3 sequence is CASSLSGGNEQFF. The CDR3 DNA follows: TGTGCCAGCAGCCTATCAGGGGGGAATGAGCAGTTCTTC.

This clonotype was seen many times. The chain is built from TRBV6-1 and TRBJ1-1; D is possibly TRBD1 (5 bases). This CDR3 contains 14 residues. V was cut by 4 bases and J by 0 bases, with 9 bases left in between. CDR1 is MNHNS, CDR2 SASEGT, per germline. CDR3 bases: TGTGCCAGCAGTGTGGGGCTACTGAACACTGAAGCTTTCTTT. It encodes CASSVGLLNTEAFF.

The J gene is TRBJ1-4, the V gene TRBV4-1, with D uncertain. The V end was cut by 4 bases, the J end by 4 bases, with 13 bases between. Germline V CDR1 and CDR2: MGHRA, YSYEKL. The CDR3 is 15 amino acids. The CDR3 sequence: CASSLRDVNNEKLFF. CDR3 nucleotides: TGCGCCAGCAGCCTACGCGATGTGAATAATGAAAAACTGTTTTTT.

In DNA form, the CDR3 reads TGTGCCAGCAGCCAAATACAGGGCCCCCCGAACACTGAAGCTTTCTTT. Its protein is CASSQIQGPPNTEAFF. This rearrangement joins TRBV3-1 to TRBJ1-1; perhaps TRBD1 as D (6 bases). Trimming cost V 2 bases and J 1 base, with 14 bases left between them. The CDR3 length is 16 residues. In germline, CDR1 is LGHDT, CDR2 YNNKEL (reference sequence).

V and J are TRBV6-5 and TRBJ2-7; D remains unclear. Germline V gives CDR1 MNHEY, CDR2 SVGAGI. V lost 6 bases and J 2 bases, leaving 14 bases between the germline ends. The CDR3 runs to 14 residues. The CDR3 protein is CASSPIPGTYEQYF. Here the CDR3 DNA reads TGTGCCAGCAGCCCCATCCCTGGAACCTACGAGCAGTACTTC.

This clonotype was picked up one time. The J gene is TRBJ2-3, the V gene TRBV6-5; 7 bases match TRBD2. This CDR3 comprises 13 residues. Germline loops: CDR1 MNHEY, CDR2 SVGAGI. V shed 8 bases, J shed 4 bases, and the junction held 6 bases outside the gene matches. The CDR3 coding sequence is TGTGCCAGCGGGGGAGGGTCTTCAGATACGCAGTATTTT. It codes for CASGGGSSDTQYF.

This clonotype was picked up a small number of times. This chain uses TRBV12-5 with TRBJ2-2, with D possibly being TRBD1 (6 bases). Per the germline V gene, CDR1 is LGHNT and CDR2 is FRNRAP. There are 16 residues in the CDR3. Trimming shortened V by 1 base and J by 2 bases, and 11 bases separated the two germline ends. The CDR3 nucleotides read TGTGCTAGTGGTTTGGCTGAAGGGGGAAACACCGGGGAGCTGTTTTTT. Translating it yields CASGLAEGGNTGELFF.

On this clonotype: A much larger clone is a single base away; this may be a read error. The chain employs TRBV20-1 and TRBJ1-2; D uncertain. Germline CDR1 DFQATT, CDR2 SNEGSKA (reference sequence). This CDR3 has 12 residues. Trimming removed 1 base from V and 7 bases from J, with 10 bases in between. CDR3 loop: CSARVMVSGYTF. In DNA form, the CDR3 reads TGCAGTGCTAGAGTAATGGTATCTGGCTACACCTTC.

This clonotype was picked up a small number of times. The chain employs TRBV20-1 and TRBJ2-5; TRBD2 is a possible D gene (5 bases). Germline V CDR1 and CDR2: DFQATT, SNEGSKA (reference sequence). V was shortened by 3 bases and J by 6 bases, with 20 bases between the two germline ends. This CDR3 comprises 15 residues. CDR3 DNA sequence: TGCAGTGCTAGTTTGACCGGAGGCTTAATGCAGACCCAGTACTTC. Residues: CSASLTGGLMQTQYF.

In this sample, this clonotype turned up many times. The chain combines TRBV2 with TRBJ2-2; D is ambiguous. With 3 bases removed from V and 3 bases from J, the gap between germline ends came to 2 bases. The CDR3 consists of 12 residues. Germline CDR1 is SNHLY and CDR2 is FYNNEI. In DNA form, the CDR3 reads TGTGCCAGCAGTGATGACACCGGGGAGCTGTTTTTT. Its translation: CASSDDTGELFF. Together with reference TRBV2 and TRBJ2-2, the CDR3 gives the full variable domain: EPEVTQTPSHQVTQMGQEVILRCVPISNHLYFYWYRQILGQKVEFLVSFYNNEISEKSEIFDDQFSVERPDGSNFTLKIRSTKLEDSAMYFCASSDDTGELFFGEGSRLTVL.

Only a few counts were recorded for this clonotype. The J gene is TRBJ1-2, the V gene TRBV29-1, with D hard to call. V was cut by 7 bases and J by 8 bases, with 5 bases left in between. The germline gives CDR1 SQVTM, CDR2 ANQGSEA. The CDR3 runs to 8 residues. The CDR3 loop reads CSAQGYTF. The DNA for the CDR3 is TGCAGCGCTCAGGGCTACACCTTC.

On this clonotype: At one of its ends the junction is not consistent with the germline gene, which may arise from a read error. This chain connects TRBV5-1 to TRBJ2-3; the D gene is possibly TRBD1 (6 bases). Germline V gene lookup returns CDR1 SGHRS and CDR2 YFSETQ. The CDR3 totals 12 residues. The CDR3 here is CAGRQATDTQYF. The CDR3 DNA follows: TGCGCCGGCAGACAGGCCACAGATACGCAGTATTTT.

The CDR3 region is CASSQDWQETQYF. The DNA of the CDR3 is TGCGCCAGCAGCCAAGACTGGCAAGAGACCCAGTACTTC. This sequence joins TRBV4-3 and TRBJ2-5; no clear D. V lost 0 bases to trimming and J lost 2 bases, with 4 bases between them. Germline CDR1 and CDR2: LGHNA and YSLEER. This CDR3 region has 13 residues.

CDR3 protein: CASSRQGRNTGELFF. Written as DNA, the CDR3 is TGTGCCAGCAGCCGACAGGGGCGGAACACCGGGGAGCTGTTTTTT. The chain has TRBV2 and TRBJ2-2; TRBD1 agrees at 8 bases. The V gene end was trimmed by 6 bases and the J gene end by 1 base; junction bases not matched to a gene: 4. The V gene's germline CDR1 is SNHLY and CDR2 FYNNEI. This CDR3 comprises 15 residues. Using reference TRBV2 and TRBJ2-2 for the parts outside the CDR3, the full variable domain is EPEVTQTPSHQVTQMGQEVILRCVPISNHLYFYWYRQILGQKVEFLVSFYNNEISEKSEIFDDQFSVERPDGSNFTLKIRSTKLEDSAMYFCASSRQGRNTGELFFGEGSRLTVL.

This clonotype appeared many times. The chain recombines TRBV12-3 or TRBV12-4 with TRBJ1-2; TRBD1 matches at 7 bases. V was clipped by 4 bases and J by 7 bases; unmatched bases: 9. The CDR3 length is 14 residues. CDR3 in DNA: TGTGCCAGCAGTTCTTATAACAGGGGTCTTGGCTACACCTTC. This gives the protein CASSSYNRGLGYTF.

The chain employs TRBV30 and TRBJ1-5; tentatively, D is TRBD1 (6 bases). The germline V gene encodes CDR1 GTSNPN and CDR2 SVGIG (reference sequence). Trimming took 3 bases from V and 4 from J, leaving 19 bases between them. CDR3 size: 16 residues. CDR3 sequence: CAWSAIGGGRNQPQHF. The CDR3 DNA sequence: TGTGCCTGGAGCGCAATTGGGGGCGGGAGAAATCAGCCCCAGCATTTT.

This chain uses TRBV10-2 with TRBJ1-1; no definite D call. The CDR3 is 17 residues long. Trimming shortened V by 0 bases and J by 0 bases, and 14 bases separated the two germline ends. The V gene's germline CDR1 is WSHSY and CDR2 SAAADI. The CDR3 DNA sequence: TGCGCCAGCAGTGAGTCGATGGGCACGAGATTGAACACTGAAGCTTTCTTT. It is translated as CASSESMGTRLNTEAFF.

This clonotype was seen more than once but under ten times. This chain links TRBV19 with TRBJ2-3, with a possible D match to TRBD1 (5 bases). The CDR3 totals 14 residues. Germline assignment: CDR1 LNHDA and CDR2 SQIVND (reference sequence). The V gene lost 10 bases and the J gene lost 2 bases, with 16 bases spanning the gap. The CDR3 protein is CATKDTPNTDTQYF. For the CDR3, the DNA is TGTGCCACAAAGGACACCCCGAACACAGATACGCAGTATTTT.

This clonotype was detected a few times. The gene calls are TRBV29-1 and TRBJ1-2, with a weak D call TRBD1 (5 bases). V lost 2 bases, J lost 9 bases, and 10 bases lay in between. The CDR3 totals 11 residues. Germline-derived CDR1 and CDR2 are SQVTM and ANQGSEA. CDR3 residues: CSVELEGRYTF. The CDR3 region has the DNA TGCAGCGTTGAATTGGAGGGGCGCTACACCTTC.

About this clonotype itself: Given the absence of the conserved phenylalanine or tryptophan at the CDR3 end, a read error is likely. The chain couples TRBV2 to TRBJ2-1, with D tentatively TRBD1 (6 bases). The CDR3 consists of 16 residues. The germline V gene has CDR1 SNHLY and CDR2 FYNNEI. The V gene lost 7 bases and the J gene lost 9 bases, with 25 bases spanning the gap. The CDR3 bases are TGTGCCAGCATCGCTTCTCGGGACACGTTTAGTGGTGAGCAGTTCTTA. It codes for CASIASRDTFSGEQFL.

In regard to this clonotype: Given a much more abundant clone one base away, this may be a read error. The chain uses TRBV2 and TRBJ1-2; no definite D call. Germline CDR1 SNHLY, CDR2 FYNNEI. This CDR3 is built from 12 residues. The chain's CDR3 is CTSSGGWNGYTF. CDR3 DNA sequence: TGTACCAGCAGTGGAGGGTGGAACGGCTACACCTTC. The full variable domain, in which reference TRBV2 and TRBJ1-2 provide the parts outside the CDR3, is EPEVTQTPSHQVTQMGQEVILRCVPISNHLYFYWYRQILGQKVEFLVSFYNNEISEKSEIFDDQFSVERPDGSNFTLKIRSTKLEDSAMYFCTSSGGWNGYTFGSGTRLTVV.

J is TRBJ1-1 and V is TRBV20-1, with 7 bases matching TRBD1. Germline CDR1 and CDR2: DFQATT and SNEGSKA (reference sequence). The CDR3 length is 14 residues. J lost 4 bases, V lost 3 bases, and 8 bases had no gene match. The CDR3 region is CSAREGAVVTEAFF. The CDR3 DNA is TGCAGTGCTAGGGAGGGGGCGGTGGTCACTGAAGCTTTCTTT.

Remarks on this clonotype: Mismatch with germline at one junction end may stem from a read error. The rearrangement links TRBV11-2 to TRBJ2-5; a weak D match, TRBD2 (5 bases). Germline V lookup: CDR1 SGHAT, CDR2 FQNNGV. CDR3 length: 13 residues. The CDR3 spells CASGLAPPLSQYF. CDR3 coding DNA: TGTGCCAGCGGCTTAGCGCCTCCGTTATCTCAGTACTTC.

This clonotype has more than one count but fewer than ten. The chain links TRBV2 to TRBJ1-2; D is uncertain. The V end was cut by 3 bases, the J end by 4 bases, with 15 bases between. The CDR3 is 15 residues long. Germline loops: CDR1 SNHLY, CDR2 FYNNEI. The DNA of the CDR3 is TGTGCCAGCAGTGACCCGGCAGACCACCCCTATGGCTACACCTTC. It translates to CASSDPADHPYGYTF.

This clonotype has only a few counts. The J gene is TRBJ1-1, the V gene TRBV27; 8 nucleotides match TRBD1. This CDR3 is built from 15 residues. Germline CDR1 reads MNHEY; CDR2 reads SMNVEV (reference sequence). V shed 6 bases and J 5 bases; nucleotides not matched to a gene: 11. The CDR3 sequence is CASRSPHQGATEAFF. The DNA for the CDR3 is TGTGCCAGCAGGTCTCCGCATCAGGGGGCGACTGAAGCTTTCTTT.

Many counts were recorded for this clonotype. This sequence joins TRBV6-5 and TRBJ1-1; D call uncertain. CDR3 size: 11 residues. Germline assignment: CDR1 MNHEY and CDR2 SVGAGI. The V end was cut by 8 bases, the J end by 8 bases, with 12 bases between. The CDR3 spells CASLSGSEAFF. CDR3 nucleotides: TGTGCCAGCCTCTCGGGGTCCGAAGCTTTCTTT.

This clonotype has only a few counts. The gene calls are TRBV6-1 and TRBJ2-3, with D hard to call. Germline values: CDR1 MNHNS, CDR2 SASEGT. The CDR3 extends over 14 amino acids. The V end was cut by 3 bases, the J end by 2 bases, with 9 bases between. CDR3 protein: CASSDGSFTDTQYF. DNA for the CDR3: TGTGCCAGCAGTGACGGGTCTTTCACAGATACGCAGTATTTT.